This TCR beta chain was recovered during a study of T cells after yellow fever vaccination. Broader study findings: From the bulk population, abundant clonotypes could contaminate and appear within FACS-sorted repertoires.

The sample holds a few counts of this clonotype. Its antigen is undetermined. Trimming took 1 base from V and 5 from J, leaving 17 bases between them. The CDR3 loop spans 16 amino acids. Germline CDR1 reads SNHLY; CDR2 reads FYNNEI. TCRdb re-analysed the 5' RACE reads in MiXCR, keeping a single row per CDR3 protein. Among 250,000 to 400,000 distinct CDR3 sequences listed, roughly 4% were seen once. This chain links TRBV2 with TRBJ2-5; D possibly corresponds to TRBD2 (5 bases). Here the sequenced sample was PBMCs, taken 5 days after the yellow fever booster vaccination. This sequence originates from a man between 18 and 35 years old who received the YFV17D yellow fever vaccine. CDR3 loop: CASSEERASMVETQYF. The CDR3 DNA reads TGTGCCAGCAGTGAAGAGAGGGCTAGCATGGTGGAGACCCAGTACTTC.